This record covers a single T cell receptor beta chain. This record comes from a study of OX40 agonist ivuxolimab in advanced cancers. Method: immunoSEQ multiplex PCR; TCRdb's copy keeps in-frame clones and lacks some. The sample has roughly 90,000 clones; around 88% are singletons. Looked up from germline, CDR1 is LNHDA and CDR2 is SQIVND (reference sequence). There are 15 residues in the CDR3. V lost 4 bases and J lost 0, with 13 bases in between. The J gene is TRBJ2-7, the V gene TRBV19; TRBD1 is a possible D gene (5 bases). This sample comprised CD4+ or CD8+ T cells sorted from blood, obtained in a trial of the OX40 agonist ivuxolimab. This TCR came from an adult with an advanced solid tumor such as melanoma, head and neck, liver or kidney cancer. The chain's CDR3 is CASSTRVGRSYEQYF. Written as DNA, the CDR3 is TGTGCCAGTAGTACCAGGGTGGGTCGCTCCTACGAGCAGTACTTC.